These 27 T cell receptor beta chains came from one sample sequenced in a study of blood T cell repertoires in COVID-19. Method: immunoSEQ multiplex PCR; TCRdb's copy keeps in-frame clones and lacks some. The data hold approximately 40,000 clones, with roughly 89% observed a single time. Sample: peripheral blood. The receptor set was obtained from a man aged 35 to 55 with COVID-19, enrolled during active disease.

This chain connects TRBV18 to TRBJ2-6; TRBD2 agrees at 14 bases. The CDR3 sequence is 19 residues long. Trimming removed 5 bases from V and 0 bases from J; junction bases left unmatched: 6. The germline V gene encodes CDR1 KGHSH and CDR2 LQKENI. CDR3 DNA: TGTGCCAGCTCATGGACTAGCGGGGGGTTCAGCTCTGGGGCCAACGTCCTGACTTTC. Protein sequence: CASSWTSGGFSSGANVLTF. Variable domain in full (rest from reference TRBV18 and TRBJ2-6): NAGVMQNPRHLVRRRGQEARLRCSPMKGHSHVYWYRQLPEEGLKFMVYLQKENIIDESGMPKERFSAEFPKEGPSILRIQQVVRGDSAAYFCASSWTSGGFSSGANVLTFGAGSRLTVL.

This clone is a singleton in its sample. The rearrangement joins TRBV28 to TRBJ1-3; D call uncertain. Germline V gene data show CDR1 as MDHEN and CDR2 as SYDVKM. The length of the CDR3 is 10 residues. Deletions cut 5 bases from V and 7 bases from J, with 3 bases between. This CDR3 is CASSANTIYF. The CDR3 nucleotides are TGTGCCAGCAGTGCGAACACCATATATTTT.

The chain uses TRBV18 and TRBJ1-6; D not certain. The ends were cut back, 1 base at V and 8 bases at J, with 9 bases in the middle. The CDR3 has 14 amino acids. CDR1 KGHSH and CDR2 LQKENI come from the germline V gene. CDR3 protein: CASSPLSPDSPLHF. The CDR3 DNA follows: TGTGCCAGCTCACCACTCTCCCCTGATTCACCCCTCCACTTT.

This clone was detected only a few times. The J gene is TRBJ1-5, the V gene TRBV2, with D maybe TRBD1 (6 bases). This CDR3 is built from 15 residues. Germline CDR1 and CDR2: SNHLY and FYNNEI. The ends were cut back, 2 bases at V and 7 bases at J, with 15 bases in the middle. Here the CDR3 DNA reads TGTGCCAGCAGTGAAAACTCGGCAGGGGTCCAGCCCCAGCATTTT. Its translation: CASSENSAGVQPQHF.

The chain is built from TRBV12-3 or TRBV12-4 and TRBJ1-6, with D possibly TRBD1 on 5 matching bases. V was trimmed by 6 bases and J by 11 bases, leaving 14 bases between them. The CDR3 is made up of 13 amino acids. This CDR3 reads CASRDGHNPPLHF. The CDR3 DNA reads as TGTGCCAGCAGGGACGGACACAATCCACCCCTCCACTTT.

The genes are TRBV28 and TRBJ1-5; D perhaps matches TRBD1 (5 bases). Trimming pared 2 bases from V and 1 base from J, leaving 6 bases between. Germline assignment: CDR1 MDHEN and CDR2 SYDVKM. The length of the CDR3 is 14 residues. The CDR3 nucleotides are TGTGCCAGCAGTTTACGACAGAGCAATCAGCCCCAGCATTTT. It encodes CASSLRQSNQPQHF.

V is TRBV9 and J is TRBJ2-2; D is ambiguous. V was cut by 3 bases and J by 6 bases, with 9 bases left in between. The V gene's germline CDR1 is SGDLS and CDR2 YYNGEE. This CDR3 spans 13 amino acids. CDR3 region: CASSDSGPGELFF. The CDR3 nucleotides read TGTGCCAGCAGCGATAGTGGTCCCGGGGAGCTGTTTTTT. The full variable domain, its missing parts supplied by reference TRBV9 and TRBJ2-2, is DSGVTQTPKHLITATGQRVTLRCSPRSGDLSVYWYQQSLDQGLQFLIQYYNGEERAKGNILERFSAQQFPDLHSELNLSSLELGDSALYFCASSDSGPGELFFGEGSRLTVL.

This chain links TRBV5-1 with TRBJ2-1; 10 nucleotides match TRBD2. Trimming at V came to 4 bases and at J to 8 bases, leaving 15 bases not matched to a gene. The CDR3 has 17 residues. CDR1 is SGHRS, CDR2 YFSETQ, per germline. CDR3 nucleotides: TGCGCCAGCAGCCGGCTCCCGGGACTAGCGTTTCCGGATGAGCAGTTCTTC. Protein sequence: CASSRLPGLAFPDEQFF.

The rearrangement uses TRBV18 and TRBJ2-1; a weak D match, TRBD2 (5 bases). V dropped 3 bases and J dropped 0 bases, with 12 bases sitting between them. CDR1 is KGHSH and CDR2 is LQKENI in the germline V gene. This CDR3 has 16 amino acids. The CDR3 here is CASSPRVASSYNEQFF. Written as DNA, the CDR3 is TGTGCCAGCTCACCGCGGGTAGCTAGCTCCTACAATGAGCAGTTCTTC.

The CDR3 DNA reads as TGTGCCAGCAGAGCGGGACAGGGGAATAATTCACCCCTCCACTTT. This sequence encodes CASRAGQGNNSPLHF. This sequence joins TRBV2 and TRBJ1-6; the match to TRBD1 covers 10 bases. CDR1 is SNHLY and CDR2 is FYNNEI in the germline V gene. The CDR3 has 15 residues. J lost 5 bases, V lost 6 bases, and 4 bases had no gene match.

The CDR3 sequence: CAIGSGNTGELFF. The CDR3 DNA sequence: TGTGCCATCGGGAGCGGGAACACCGGGGAGCTGTTTTTT. The V gene is TRBV10-3, the J gene TRBJ2-2; possible D gene TRBD2, 5 bases. Germline V lookup: CDR1 ENHRY, CDR2 SYGVKD. Deletions cut 8 bases from V and 1 base from J, with 8 bases between. The CDR3 consists of 13 residues.

The chain carries TRBV19 and TRBJ2-2; 9 bases are shared with TRBD2. Germline V gene sequence: CDR1 LNHDA, CDR2 SQIVND (reference sequence). The CDR3 is 14 amino acids. V lost 7 bases and J lost 4; bases outside the gene matches: 4. CDR3 residues: CASKTSGITGELFF. The DNA for the CDR3 is TGTGCCAGTAAGACTAGCGGAATCACCGGGGAGCTGTTTTTT.

The rearrangement links TRBV12-5 to TRBJ2-7, with D perhaps matching TRBD2 (6 bases). V was shortened by 5 bases and J by 2 bases, with 16 bases between the two germline ends. The CDR3 extends over 15 amino acids. Germline CDR1 and CDR2: LGHNT and FRNRAP. The CDR3 loop reads CASGPRERHPYEQYF. The CDR3 coding sequence is TGTGCTAGTGGTCCCCGGGAGCGCCATCCCTACGAGCAGTACTTC.

This sequence joins TRBV2 and TRBJ2-5, with D uncertain. The V end was cut by 4 bases, the J end by 1 base, with 7 bases between. The CDR3 runs 13 residues. The germline V gene encodes CDR1 SNHLY and CDR2 FYNNEI. The CDR3 spells CASSVAFQETQYF. DNA for the CDR3: TGTGCCAGCAGTGTGGCCTTCCAAGAGACCCAGTACTTC.

This clone showed up just once. CDR3 nucleotides: TGTGCTAGTGCCCCGACTAGCGGGAGTTGGAGTAGGTACGGGGAGCTGTTTTTT. This encodes CASAPTSGSWSRYGELFF. The genes are TRBV12-5 and TRBJ2-2; 12 nucleotides line up with TRBD2. Germline-derived CDR1 and CDR2 are LGHNT and FRNRAP. V shed 7 bases, J shed 7 bases, and the junction held 16 bases outside the gene matches. The CDR3 runs 18 residues.

The chain employs TRBV24-1 and TRBJ2-3; D remains ambiguous. There are 13 residues in the CDR3. V lost 4 bases and J lost 3, with 7 bases in between. Germline assignment: CDR1 KGHDR and CDR2 SFDVKD. CDR3 region: CATSDPGTDTQYF. In DNA form, the CDR3 reads TGTGCCACCAGTGACCCAGGTACAGATACGCAGTATTTT.

This clone was seen only once. This sequence joins TRBV5-1 and TRBJ1-2, with 7 positions matching TRBD1. The CDR3 extends over 14 amino acids. Germline V gene data show CDR1 as SGHRS and CDR2 as YFSETQ. Trimming at V came to 4 bases and at J to 2 bases, leaving 5 bases not matched to a gene. The CDR3 sequence is CASSPEDRNYGYTF. The DNA of the CDR3 is TGCGCCAGCAGCCCCGAGGACAGGAACTATGGCTACACCTTC.

The CDR3: CATSDPGQNYGYTF. The CDR3 coding sequence is TGTGCCACCAGTGATCCGGGACAGAACTATGGCTACACCTTC. The chain uses TRBV24-1 and TRBJ1-2, with 7 nucleotides matching TRBD1. V was clipped by 3 bases and J by 2 bases; unmatched bases: 2. This CDR3 has 14 amino acids. Germline values: CDR1 KGHDR, CDR2 SFDVKD.

The chain uses TRBV10-2 and TRBJ1-5, with unresolved D. This CDR3 contains 17 residues. Between the trimmed V and J ends, which lost 3 bases and 0 bases, there was a span of 15 bases. The germline gives CDR1 WSHSY, CDR2 SAAADI. CDR3: CASSDFGLFHSNQPQHF. CDR3 sequence (DNA): TGCGCCAGCAGTGATTTTGGACTTTTCCATAGCAATCAGCCCCAGCATTTT.

The chain combines TRBV11-3 with TRBJ2-5; TRBD2 aligns across 9 bases. The CDR3 totals 19 residues. V gave up 1 base and J gave up 1 base; unmatched junction bases: 13. Germline CDR1 SGHNT, CDR2 YENEEA. The CDR3 spells CASSLGLERGVSGQETQYF. CDR3 DNA: TGTGCCAGCAGCTTAGGTCTCGAGCGGGGGGTTTCTGGCCAAGAGACCCAGTACTTC.

The gene calls are TRBV27 and TRBJ1-1; 9 bases fit TRBD1. Germline CDR1 and CDR2: MNHEY and SMNVEV (reference sequence). The CDR3 has 15 residues. Unmatched junction bases numbered 3, after V lost 2 bases and J lost 2 bases. The CDR3 DNA is TGTGCCAGCAGTTTAAGGGACAGGGCTAACACTGAAGCTTTCTTT. It codes for CASSLRDRANTEAFF.

This chain connects TRBV7-9 to TRBJ1-2; tentative D call: TRBD1 (5 bases). This CDR3 spans 13 amino acids. CDR1 and CDR2 (germline): SEHNR, FQNEAQ (reference sequence). V lost 6 bases, J lost 8 bases, and 16 bases lay in between. The CDR3 DNA reads TGTGCCAGCAGTACAGGACGGTTGTTAGGCTACACCTTC. It is translated as CASSTGRLLGYTF.

This clone has just one count. The J gene is TRBJ1-1, the V gene TRBV28, with TRBD1 identical over 7 bases. Losses at the gene ends were 8 bases for V and 0 bases for J; bases not matched to a gene: 0. CDR1 is MDHEN and CDR2 is SYDVKM in the germline V gene. CDR3 length equals 12 residues. This CDR3 reads CASGTVNTEAFF. The CDR3 region has the DNA TGTGCCAGCGGGACAGTGAACACTGAAGCTTTCTTT.

The gene calls are TRBV3-1 (or the pseudogene TRBV3-2) and TRBJ2-7, with D unresolved. This CDR3 comprises 13 residues. Germline loops: CDR1 LGHDT, CDR2 YNNKEL (reference sequence). V was clipped by 4 bases and J by 3 bases, with 10 bases between them. For the CDR3, the DNA is TGTGCCAGCAGCCGCCGCAGTTACTACGAGCAGTACTTC. Translating it yields CASSRRSYYEQYF.

The chain links TRBV24-1 to TRBJ2-2; 9 nucleotides match TRBD1. This CDR3 contains 14 residues. In germline, CDR1 is KGHDR, CDR2 SFDVKD. Germline trimming cut 9 bases from V and 5 bases from J; bases unmatched to any gene: 6. The CDR3 loop reads CATGGQGGTGELFF. CDR3 DNA: TGTGCCACCGGGGGACAGGGTGGGACCGGGGAGCTGTTTTTT.

The chain uses TRBV3-1 (or the pseudogene TRBV3-2) and TRBJ1-1; D unresolved. Germline V lookup: CDR1 LGHDT, CDR2 YNNKEL (reference sequence). Trimming took 4 bases from V and 7 from J, leaving 10 bases between them. This CDR3 has 12 residues. The CDR3: CASSRGAGEAFF. The CDR3 region has the DNA TGTGCCAGCAGCCGGGGAGCAGGTGAAGCTTTCTTT.

The gene calls are TRBV3-1 (or the pseudogene TRBV3-2) and TRBJ1-2; D not resolved. Germline V lookup: CDR1 LGHDT, CDR2 YNNKEL (reference sequence). This CDR3 has 15 residues. With 4 bases removed from V and 0 bases from J, the gap between germline ends came to 12 bases. The CDR3 reads CASSPPEVANYGYTF. In DNA form, the CDR3 reads TGTGCCAGCAGCCCCCCGGAGGTGGCTAACTATGGCTACACCTTC.